This T cell receptor (beta chain) was identified during a study of T cells after yellow fever vaccination. Study at large: Fractions of low cell number were prepared using SMART-Seq v4 Ultra Low Input.

V gave up 1 base and J gave up 2 bases; unmatched junction bases: 19. In germline, CDR1 is LGHDT, CDR2 YNNKEL (reference sequence). The length of the CDR3 is 20 residues. This clonotype was counted at least ten times. MiXCR was run by TCRdb on the 5' RACE reads, yielding one entry per CDR3 protein. The sample contains hundreds of thousands of distinct CDR3 sequences, about 6% of which appear only once. The starting material was PBMCs, obtained 5 days after the yellow fever booster vaccination. The chain is built from TRBV3-1 and TRBJ2-5; 7 bases are a match to TRBD1. The receptor was isolated from a man aged 30 to 45 who received the YFV17D yellow fever vaccine. The chain's CDR3 is CASSQVIGSQGRFHQETQYF. In nucleotides, the CDR3 is TGTGCCAGCAGCCAAGTCATAGGCTCACAGGGGAGATTCCATCAAGAGACCCAGTACTTC.